Described below is a single T cell receptor beta chain sequence and its context. The data originate from a study of CD8 T cells in Susac syndrome. RNA in amounts of roughly 0.5 to 1 ug was reverse transcribed with random hexamers. By means of immunoSEQ multiplex PCR, TCR beta CDR3 spanning 54 Vbeta and 13 Jbeta underwent amplification. TCRdb used MiXCR to reprocess the immunoSEQ multiplex PCR reads, holding one entry per CDR3 protein. Altogether approximately 150,000 distinct CDR3 sequences are present, approximately 94% being singletons, with the ten largest covering almost 0.095%. The CDR3 spans 16 residues. J was trimmed by 9 bases and V by 8 bases; bases with no gene match: 16. CDR1 is LNHDA, CDR2 SQIVND, per germline (reference sequence). CD8+ and CD4+ T cells circulating in blood were sequenced for TCR beta. The multiple sclerosis controls, all treatment-naive patients, had relapsing-remitting disease that was stable or active. Both CD4+ and CD8+ T cells were negatively isolated, and TEMRA cells underwent FACS enrichment.

Sample: CD4+ T cells from PBMCs. The source of this sequence is a human donor with multiple sclerosis. V and J are TRBV19 and TRBJ2-1; 10 bases align to TRBD2. The CDR3 reads CASDPRFSGGSAEQFF. The CDR3 nucleotides are TGTGCCAGTGACCCCCGGTTTAGCGGGGGGAGTGCTGAGCAGTTCTTC.